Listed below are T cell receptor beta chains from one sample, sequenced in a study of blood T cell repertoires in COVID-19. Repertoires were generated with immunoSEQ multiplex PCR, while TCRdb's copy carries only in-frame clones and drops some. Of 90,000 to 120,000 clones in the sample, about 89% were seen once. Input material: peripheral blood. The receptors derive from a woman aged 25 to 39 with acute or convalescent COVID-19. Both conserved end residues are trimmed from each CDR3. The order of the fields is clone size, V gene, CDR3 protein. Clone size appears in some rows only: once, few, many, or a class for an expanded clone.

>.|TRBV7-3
ASRLPGQGEVWEKLF
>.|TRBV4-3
ASSQSRLIVSDEQF
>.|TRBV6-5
ASSYGSGLNEQY
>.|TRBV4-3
ASSQDPVAEAF
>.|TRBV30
AWSVQPGEDYT
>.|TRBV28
ASSLIQAGTSGVNPYEQY
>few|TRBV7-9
ASSSRDRTGRNSPLH
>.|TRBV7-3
ASSLKGNSYNEQF
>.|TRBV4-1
ASSHPRVGGPNNEQF
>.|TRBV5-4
ASSLAGTNEKLF
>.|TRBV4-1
ASSQGSTVHAYEQY
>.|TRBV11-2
ASSFSGRGTGELF
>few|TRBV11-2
ASSSLMRGGEAF
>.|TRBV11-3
ASSFHGADSGNTIY
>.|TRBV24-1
ATSDSPERVRNEQF
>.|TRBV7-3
ASSPGLAGNTDTQY
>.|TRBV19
ASKRDRNTEAF
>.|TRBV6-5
ASSYYLTGSSYEQY
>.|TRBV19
ASSIPGTVVAGYT
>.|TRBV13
ASSLGPRVNYGYT
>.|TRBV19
ASSIDIGTGGMDEQF
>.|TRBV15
ATSRRGSATNEKLF